The rows below give T cell receptor beta chains drawn from one sample of a study of T cell responses to AZD1222 COVID-19 vaccine. TCRdb keeps only in-frame clones here, not all; method: immunoSEQ multiplex PCR. The profile covers under 100,000 clones, with approximately 89% appearing a single time and about 5% taken by the ten largest. Specimen: peripheral blood, collected 28 days after the second AZD1222 dose. Every receptor here comes from an adult who received the AZD1222 COVID-19 vaccine. Each CDR3 is given with its conserved first and last residue. A D gene is named only where the DNA matches it firmly. A clone size is listed for some rows: how often the clone was seen (once, few, many), or a class if it is expanded.

size: .; J: TRBJ1-4; length: 15; D: .; V: TRBV7-9; DNA: TGTGCCAGCAACTTACGAGGGACCAGATCTCGAAAACTGTTTTTT; CDR3: CASNLRGTRSRKLFF
size: .; J: TRBJ2-1; length: 17; D: .; V: TRBV7-8; DNA: TGTGCCAGCAGCTTAGCCGCCTCAGGGAGTTGGTACAATGAGCAGTTCTTC; CDR3: CASSLAASGSWYNEQFF
size: .; J: TRBJ2-3; length: 16; D: TRBD1; V: TRBV19; DNA: TGTGCCAGTAGTATAGCACGACAGGGTAGCACAGATACGCAGTATTTT; CDR3: CASSIARQGSTDTQYF
size: few; J: TRBJ1-5; length: 15; D: TRBD1; V: TRBV7-9; DNA: TGTGCCAGCAGCTCGGGGGACAGGGATCATCAGCCCCAGCATTTT; CDR3: CASSSGDRDHQPQHF
size: .; J: TRBJ1-2; length: 13; D: .; V: TRBV19; DNA: TGTGCCAGTACCACGACAGAAAACTATGGCTACACCTTC; CDR3: CASTTTENYGYTF
size: .; J: TRBJ1-2; length: 12; D: TRBD1; V: TRBV18; DNA: TGTGCCAGCTCAGAACAGGGGGCTGGCTACACCTTC; CDR3: CASSEQGAGYTF
size: .; J: TRBJ2-3; length: 16; D: TRBD2; V: TRBV6-1; DNA: TGTGCCAGCAGTGAAACTAGCGGGGGGGCCTTAGATACGCAGTATTTT; CDR3: CASSETSGGALDTQYF
size: few; J: TRBJ1-6; length: 15; D: .; V: TRBV19; DNA: TGTGCCAGTACCTCCGGACACCTCTATAATTCACCCCTCCACTTT; CDR3: CASTSGHLYNSPLHF
size: .; J: TRBJ2-7; length: 14; D: .; V: TRBV7-9; DNA: TGTGCCAGCAGCCCTAGACAGGAACCCTACGAGCAGTACTTC; CDR3: CASSPRQEPYEQYF
size: .; J: TRBJ1-2; length: 15; D: .; V: TRBV2; DNA: TGTGCCAGCCCAGTACGAAAGGACCGGAACTATGGCTACACCTTC; CDR3: CASPVRKDRNYGYTF
size: .; J: TRBJ1-1; length: 16; D: .; V: TRBV10-3; DNA: TGTGCCATCAGGTCTGTATATGCCCCGGAAAACACTGAAGCTTTCTTT; CDR3: CAIRSVYAPENTEAFF
size: .; J: TRBJ2-1; length: 14; D: TRBD2; V: TRBV11-3; DNA: TGTGCCAGCAGCTTATTAGCGGGGGGTGATGAGCAGTTCTTC; CDR3: CASSLLAGGDEQFF
size: .; J: TRBJ2-6; length: 13; D: .; V: TRBV2; DNA: TGTGCCAGCAGCGGTAATGGGGCCAACGTCCTGACTTTC; CDR3: CASSGNGANVLTF
size: .; J: TRBJ1-2; length: 17; D: .; V: TRBV6-1; DNA: TGTGCCAGCAGTGCGGGGAGAGTAAGGGCTAACGATAATGGCTACACCTTC; CDR3: CASSAGRVRANDNGYTF
size: .; J: TRBJ1-2; length: 17; D: .; V: TRBV4-1; DNA: TGCGCCAGCAGCCAAGATCCTGGGGGGGCAACGAACTATGGCTACACCTTC; CDR3: CASSQDPGGATNYGYTF
size: .; J: TRBJ1-6; length: 14; D: .; V: TRBV14; DNA: TGTGCCAGCAGCTGGTATTCCTATAATTCACCCCTCCACTTT; CDR3: CASSWYSYNSPLHF
size: .; J: TRBJ2-1; length: 14; D: TRBD1; V: TRBV5-1; DNA: TGCGCCAGCAGCAAACAGGGGGCGAAAAATGAGCAGTTCTTC; CDR3: CASSKQGAKNEQFF
size: .; J: TRBJ1-3; length: 16; D: .; V: TRBV4-1; DNA: TGCGCCAGCAGCTCCCTTACAACTACCTCTGGAAACACCATATATTTT; CDR3: CASSSLTTTSGNTIYF
size: once; J: TRBJ1-1; length: 14; D: .; V: TRBV4-1; DNA: TGCGCCAGCAGCCTAAGAGGGGCGAACACTGAAGCTTTCTTT; CDR3: CASSLRGANTEAFF
size: few; J: TRBJ1-2; length: 15; D: TRBD1; V: TRBV5-1; DNA: TGCGCCAGCAGCGCGGGTCCCGGGACAGGGAATGGCTACACCTTC; CDR3: CASSAGPGTGNGYTF
size: .; J: TRBJ2-3; length: 13; D: .; V: TRBV12-3/TRBV12-4; DNA: TGTGCCAGCAGACTAGGAGGCCCAGATACGCAGTATTTT; CDR3: CASRLGGPDTQYF
size: .; J: TRBJ2-7; length: 13; D: .; V: TRBV28; DNA: TGTGCCAGCAGTTTCCCTGAGGGCAACGAGCAGTACTTC; CDR3: CASSFPEGNEQYF
size: .; J: TRBJ1-4; length: 15; D: .; V: TRBV2; DNA: TGTGCCAGCAGTGTGGCGAGGGTGGAGAATGAAAAACTGTTTTTT; CDR3: CASSVARVENEKLFF
size: .; J: TRBJ1-1; length: 16; D: .; V: TRBV4-1; DNA: TGCGCCAGCAGCGTCCGTGTTGGACAGCCGAACACTGAAGCTTTCTTT; CDR3: CASSVRVGQPNTEAFF
size: .; J: TRBJ2-2; length: 15; D: .; V: TRBV7-2; DNA: TGTGCCAGCAGCCCGTGGCGGATGTTAGCCGGGGAGCTGTTTTTT; CDR3: CASSPWRMLAGELFF
size: .; J: TRBJ1-3; length: 14; D: .; V: TRBV27; DNA: TGTGCCAGCAGTGCAGGGAACTCTGGAAACACCATATATTTT; CDR3: CASSAGNSGNTIYF